This entry features one T cell receptor beta chain sequence. A single record per CDR3 protein comes from TCRdb applying MiXCR to the 5' RACE reads. The table has about 340,000 distinct CDR3 sequences, around 13% seen once; the top ten hold approximately 3.3%. The data originate from a study of T cells after yellow fever vaccination. V was pared by 5 bases and J by 7 bases, with 15 bases between. CDR3 size: 14 residues. Per the germline V gene, CDR1 is SGHTA and CDR2 is FQGNSA. This TCR came from a man between 18 and 35 years old who received the YFV17D yellow fever vaccine. Sequences were derived from CD4+ T cells sorted from PBMCs, sampled 15 days after the yellow fever booster vaccination. The V call is TRBV7-2, the J call TRBJ1-5; possibly TRBD1 for D (5 bases). The CDR3 sequence: CASSPDGTRQPQHF. CDR3 in DNA: TGTGCCAGCAGCCCGGACGGGACGAGGCAGCCCCAGCATTTT.